One sample yielded the 16 T cell receptor beta chains listed below, sequenced in a study of cytomegalovirus exposure and HLA in healthy donors. It was with 60 Vbeta and 13 Jbeta primers that the PCR ran. Libraries were prepared by immunoSEQ multiplex PCR; TCRdb keeps only in-frame clonotypes and omits some of them. The top ten clones hold about 4.2% of a sample with 90,000 or so clones, more than 70% of them seen once. The sample was PBMCs. The receptors were gathered from a male donor in good health and CMV-seropositive.

The rearrangement links TRBV19 to TRBJ2-1, with 8 bases fitting TRBD1. The V and J ends lost 9 bases and 9 bases, in that order; junction bases with no gene match: 10. Germline CDR1 is LNHDA and CDR2 is SQIVND (reference sequence). The CDR3 loop spans 13 amino acids. CDR3 residues: CASRQGTLIEQFF. CDR3 sequence (DNA): TGTGCCAGCCGACAGGGGACACTGATTGAGCAGTTCTTC.

The CDR3, as DNA: TGCGCCAGCAGCTTGGGACTAGCGGGAGGTTCAGGTACGCAGTATTTT. Its translation is CASSLGLAGGSGTQYF. The chain employs TRBV5-1 and TRBJ2-3; 13 bases fit TRBD2. V lost 0 bases and J lost 8; bases outside the gene matches: 6. Germline lookup yields CDR1 SGHRS and CDR2 YFSETQ. The CDR3 has 16 residues. The full variable domain, rest sourced from reference TRBV5-1 and TRBJ2-3, is KAGVTQTPRYLIKTRGQQVTLSCSPISGHRSVSWYQQTPGQGLQFLFEYFSETQRNKGNFPGRFSGRQFSNSRSEMNVSTLELGDSALYLCASSLGLAGGSGTQYFGPGTRLTVL.

This clone came up a few times. The chain couples TRBV2 to TRBJ1-3; no clear D gene. CDR1 SNHLY and CDR2 FYNNEI come from the germline V gene. This CDR3 region has 11 residues. V lost 6 bases, J lost 10 bases, and 10 bases lay in between. The CDR3: CASSMKLTIYF. In DNA, the CDR3 is TGTGCCAGCAGCATGAAACTAACCATATATTTT.

The genes are TRBV6-1 and TRBJ2-1; TRBD2 agrees at 9 bases. V lost 2 bases to trimming and J lost 9 bases; unmatched junction nucleotides: 8. This CDR3 has 15 amino acids. Germline loops: CDR1 MNHNS, CDR2 SASEGT. CDR3 sequence (DNA): TGTGCCAGCAGTGAAATTGGCGGGGGGGCCGGTGAGCAGTTCTTC. Its translation: CASSEIGGGAGEQFF.

The gene calls are TRBV11-2 and TRBJ1-1, with 8 bases that match TRBD1. Trimming at V came to 4 bases and at J to 6 bases, leaving 7 bases not matched to a gene. The CDR3 extends over 14 amino acids. Germline V gives CDR1 SGHAT, CDR2 FQNNGV. The CDR3 loop is CASSSLTGEAEAFF. The CDR3 nucleotides are TGTGCCAGCAGCTCGTTGACAGGGGAGGCTGAAGCTTTCTTT.

This clone was counted once. The chain uses TRBV7-3 and TRBJ1-1; tentative D call: TRBD1 (5 bases). The CDR3 is 15 residues long. Trimming removed 1 base at V and 1 base at J, with 10 bases between. Germline loops: CDR1 SGHTA, CDR2 FQGTGA. This chain's CDR3 is CASSLKPGGNTEAFF. CDR3 nucleotide sequence: TGTGCCAGCAGCTTAAAACCGGGGGGGAACACTGAAGCTTTCTTT.

The V call is TRBV7-2, the J call TRBJ2-7; the match to TRBD1 covers 7 bases. The J segment lost 4 bases and the V segment lost 3 bases, leaving 6 bases of the junction unmatched. Germline lookup yields CDR1 SGHTA and CDR2 FQGNSA. This CDR3 contains 14 residues. Written as DNA, the CDR3 is TGTGCCAGCAGCTTGAAGGGGGCCTGGTACGAGCAGTACTTC. This encodes CASSLKGAWYEQYF.

The rearrangement uses TRBV6-6 and TRBJ1-2, with D possibly being TRBD1 (5 bases). The germline V and J ends were trimmed by 8 bases and 8 bases, with 18 bases remaining between them. Germline V gene lookup returns CDR1 MNHNY and CDR2 SVGAGI (reference sequence). There are 13 residues in the CDR3. CDR3 in DNA: TGTGCCAGCGTACCCGACGGGGGACGGGGCTACACCTTC. It codes for CASVPDGGRGYTF.

This chain links TRBV6-1 with TRBJ1-6; the D gene is possibly TRBD1 (6 bases). From germline, CDR1 is MNHNS and CDR2 SASEGT. V shed 6 bases and J shed 8 bases, with 14 bases lying between them. The CDR3 totals 14 residues. The CDR3 protein is CASRGTLPHSPLHF. The CDR3 DNA sequence: TGTGCCAGCAGGGGGACACTACCACATTCACCCCTCCACTTT.

V gene TRBV28 combines with J gene TRBJ1-6; TRBD1 might be the D (5 bases). Germline lookup yields CDR1 MDHEN and CDR2 SYDVKM. The V gene lost 2 bases and the J gene lost 12 bases, with 14 bases spanning the gap. The CDR3 has 14 residues. The CDR3: CASSLIGGVKPLHF. CDR3 bases: TGTGCCAGCAGTTTAATTGGGGGGGTAAAACCCCTCCACTTT.

This sequence joins TRBV9 and TRBJ1-6; TRBD1 might be the D (6 bases). V was shortened by 3 bases and J by 11 bases, with 12 bases between the two germline ends. Germline V gives CDR1 SGDLS, CDR2 YYNGEE. The CDR3 runs to 13 residues. The CDR3 loop is CASSDRAGTPLHF. The CDR3 DNA reads TGTGCCAGCAGCGACAGGGCGGGTACACCCCTCCACTTT.

This clone was counted only a few times. At one end, the junction sequence differs from germline, possibly due to a read error. This sequence joins TRBV2 and TRBJ2-7; no definite D call. The CDR3 runs to 17 residues. The germline V gene encodes CDR1 SNHLY and CDR2 FYNNEI. This CDR3 is CASSEGGQVTASYEQYF. CDR3 DNA sequence: TGTGCCAGCAGCGAAGGTGGTCAGGTAACGGCTTCCTACGAGCAGTACTTC.

This chain links TRBV29-1 with TRBJ2-1; TRBD1 aligns across 9 bases. This CDR3 region has 13 residues. V was pared by 6 bases and J by 1 base, with 1 base of the junction left unmatched. Germline V gene data show CDR1 as SQVTM and CDR2 as ANQGSEA. The CDR3 spells CSVGQGSYNEQFF. The DNA for the CDR3 is TGCAGCGTCGGACAGGGGTCCTACAATGAGCAGTTCTTC.

The chain employs TRBV6-4 and TRBJ2-1; 10 bases align to TRBD2. Germline-derived CDR1 and CDR2 are MRHNA and SNTAGT. Unmatched junction bases numbered 3, after V lost 4 bases and J lost 0 bases. The CDR3 has 16 residues. The CDR3 protein is CASSGRLAGSYNEQFF. The CDR3, as DNA: TGTGCCAGCAGTGGCAGACTAGCGGGCTCCTACAATGAGCAGTTCTTC.

This clone has more than one count but fewer than ten. Other DNA variants within this sample encode the same CDR3. The CDR3 region has the DNA TGTGCCAGCTCACCTGGGACAGGGCCCTACGAGCAGTACTTC. Translated, it gives CASSPGTGPYEQYF. V usage is TRBV18 and J usage is TRBJ2-7, with 9 bases fitting TRBD1. The J segment lost 2 bases and the V segment lost 3 bases, leaving 2 bases of the junction unmatched. CDR1 is KGHSH, CDR2 LQKENI, per germline. The CDR3 runs 14 residues. The complete variable domain, with remaining parts taken from reference TRBV18 and TRBJ2-7, reads NAGVMQNPRHLVRRRGQEARLRCSPMKGHSHVYWYRQLPEEGLKFMVYLQKENIIDESGMPKERFSAEFPKEGPSILRIQQVVRGDSAAYFCASSPGTGPYEQYFGPGTRLTVT.

The V gene is TRBV27, the J gene TRBJ2-1, with 9 bases aligning to TRBD1. The CDR3 contains 14 residues. V lost 5 bases to trimming and J lost 6 bases; unmatched junction nucleotides: 5. Germline loops: CDR1 MNHEY, CDR2 SMNVEV (reference sequence). The CDR3 sequence is CASSTGTGINEQFF. In DNA form, the CDR3 reads TGTGCCAGCAGTACCGGGACAGGGATCAATGAGCAGTTCTTC.